This entry lists 13 T cell receptor beta chains sequenced from one sample in a study of shared clonotypes between healthy human individuals (dated by TCRdb to the early 2020s). Libraries were constructed by the immunoSEQ multiplex PCR assay. The immuneACCESS repertoire file appears here via TCRdb, limited to in-frame rearrangements. These files lack a portion of the clones; in checked studies, under half of the deficit traces to unresolved V genes, and the cause of the others is not known. In all, the sample holds about 730,000 clones, and approximately 72% of those were seen once. The top ten clones comprise about 1.7% of the sample. The source material was memory CD4+ T cells sorted from blood. According to the study, the label for this sample's cell subset or site signals: CD45RA-negative fraction. Every receptor here comes from a woman aged 25 to 39 in good health.

A remark on this clone: The junction departs from germline at one end; a sequencing error may be responsible. The rearrangement joins TRBV14 to TRBJ2-5; D is possibly TRBD2 (6 bases). In germline, CDR1 is SGHDN, CDR2 FVKESK. The CDR3 extends over 16 amino acids. The CDR3 is CASNQGTRGRGETQYF. CDR3 sequence (DNA): TGTGCCAGCAACCAAGGGACTCGGGGCCGGGGGGAGACCCAGTACTTC.

The rearrangement joins TRBV6-1 to TRBJ2-5; D tentatively reads TRBD1 or TRBD2 (5 bases each). Germline CDR1 MNHNS, CDR2 SASEGT. The CDR3 contains 13 residues. With 10 bases removed from V and 5 bases from J, the gap between germline ends came to 17 bases. The CDR3 DNA sequence: TGTGCCATCGAAAGGGGATCGGGGGAGACCCAGTACTTC. This encodes CAIERGSGETQYF.

This clone has just a few counts. The chain employs TRBV6-5 and TRBJ2-1, with TRBD1 matching over 7 bases. J was trimmed by 0 bases and V by 5 bases; bases with no gene match: 4. The CDR3 extends over 15 amino acids. Germline V gene sequence: CDR1 MNHEY, CDR2 SVGAGI. In DNA, the CDR3 is TGTGCCAGCAGTGCACGGGACAGCTCCTACAATGAGCAGTTCTTC. Translated: CASSARDSSYNEQFF.

The V and J genes are TRBV27 and TRBJ2-3; D uncertain. CDR3 length: 14 amino acids. V dropped 7 bases and J dropped 2 bases, with 13 bases sitting between them. The germline CDR1 and CDR2 sequences are MNHEY and SMNVEV (reference sequence). CDR3 DNA sequence: TGTGCCAGCACCTCGTGGCTCAACACAGATACGCAGTATTTT. Protein sequence: CASTSWLNTDTQYF.

This chain connects TRBV28 to TRBJ2-1; D remains unclear. The CDR3 sequence is 14 residues long. In germline, CDR1 is MDHEN, CDR2 SYDVKM. V was pared by 3 bases and J by 4 bases, with 10 bases between. As DNA, the CDR3 is TGTGCCAGCAGTTTTGCCTTAAGTTACAATGAGCAGTTCTTC. Translation gives CASSFALSYNEQFF.

The chain is built from TRBV7-3 and TRBJ2-5, with a weak D call TRBD2 (5 bases). CDR3 size: 20 residues. Trimming took 1 base from V and 5 from J, leaving 29 bases between them. Per germline, CDR1 SGHTA and CDR2 FQGTGA. CDR3 coding DNA: TGTGCCAGCAGCTTAAAGCTATCGGTTAGCGTAAGCCGGAAAGGGGAGACCCAGTACTTC. Translation: CASSLKLSVSVSRKGETQYF.

Regarding this clone: Since a far larger clone is one base different, this is likely a read error. Other DNA sequences from this sample encode an identical CDR3 as well. The chain combines TRBV9 with TRBJ2-5; no firm D call. The length of the CDR3 is 14 residues. V lost 0 bases and J 11 bases, leaving 17 bases between the germline ends. CDR1 SGDLS and CDR2 YYNGEE come from the germline V gene. The CDR3 here is CASSVGSRSYEQYF. In DNA form, the CDR3 reads TGTGCCAGCAGCGTAGGGTCCCGCTCCTATGAGCAGTACTTC.

This chain joins TRBV18 and TRBJ1-2; D gene unclear. Germline-derived CDR1 and CDR2 are KGHSH and LQKENI. The CDR3 loop spans 14 amino acids. Trimming cost V 3 bases and J 5 bases, with 13 bases left between them. In nucleotides, the CDR3 is TGTGCCAGCTCACCCTCCACTTCGGGATATGGCTACACCTTC. It codes for CASSPSTSGYGYTF.

Details on this clone: A far larger clone is one base from this, pointing to a likely read error. The J gene is TRBJ1-2, the V gene TRBV9, with D possibly matching TRBD1 (6 bases). This CDR3 region has 15 residues. Germline V gene lookup returns CDR1 SGDLS and CDR2 YYNGEE. CDR3 bases: TGTGCCAGCAGCGTAGATCCGGCAGGGGACTATGACTACACCTTC. Its protein is CASSVDPAGDYDYTF.

The chain combines TRBV7-9 with TRBJ2-4; possibly TRBD2 for D (6 bases). The germline CDR1 and CDR2 sequences are SEHNR and FQNEAQ (reference sequence). The V gene lost 1 base and the J gene lost 0 bases, with 7 bases spanning the gap. The CDR3 consists of 15 residues. CDR3: CASSLGAGAKNIQYF. In nucleotides, the CDR3 is TGTGCCAGCAGCTTAGGAGCGGGAGCCAAAAACATTCAGTACTTC.

This clone was counted a single time. The J gene is TRBJ2-3, the V gene TRBV27; D might be TRBD1 (5 bases). Trimming left V 3 bases short and J 1 base short, with 8 bases between. The CDR3 runs to 14 residues. Germline V gene lookup returns CDR1 MNHEY and CDR2 SMNVEV (reference sequence). This CDR3 is CASSLWGRTDTQYF. DNA for the CDR3: TGTGCCAGCAGTTTGTGGGGCCGCACAGATACGCAGTATTTT.

V usage is TRBV7-2 and J usage is TRBJ2-1; 9 bases match TRBD2. Germline V gene sequence: CDR1 SGHTA, CDR2 FQGNSA. The CDR3 extends over 16 amino acids. J was trimmed by 7 bases and V by 7 bases; bases with no gene match: 14. The CDR3 DNA reads TGTGCCAGCATCAAAGAAACAGGACTAGCGAAAAATGAGCAGTTCTTC. This translates into CASIKETGLAKNEQFF.

The rearrangement joins TRBV19 to TRBJ2-2; tentative D call: TRBD1 (6 bases). The CDR3 totals 15 residues. Trimming removed 5 bases at V and 6 bases at J, with 16 bases between. Germline lookup yields CDR1 LNHDA and CDR2 SQIVND (reference sequence). The CDR3 DNA reads as TGTGCCAGTAGTTCCTACCTACAGGGCTCCGGGGAGCTGTTTTTT. It codes for CASSSYLQGSGELFF.